This T cell receptor (beta chain) was recovered during a study of blood T cell repertoires in COVID-19. Turning to the study itself: PBMCs, B-cell-depleted T cells, or T cells provided the cDNA or gDNA that made up the material.

In the authors' methods: Using reference gene primer amplification, nucleated cell counts were estimated. Only in-frame clones appear in the TCRdb table, and some are missing; sequencing was by immunoSEQ multiplex PCR. D and trimming come from the DNA, and the V and J calls and clone size come from that table. Of about 270,000 clones in the sample, around four fifths were seen once. Looked up from germline, CDR1 is MNHEY and CDR2 is SVGAGI. The CDR3 length is 13 residues. This TCR came from a man older than 75 with acute or convalescent COVID-19. The chain combines TRBV6-5 with TRBJ1-4; the D gene is possibly TRBD1 (6 bases). The sequenced sample consisted of peripheral blood. The CDR3 nucleotides read TGTGCGATACAGGGTGCAACTAATGAAAAACTGTTTTTT. Amino acids: CAIQGATNEKLFF.